Sequencing of this T cell receptor beta chain was carried out in a study of regulatory and conventional T cells in RAG deficiency. Whole-study results and caveats: Patient subsets had shorter CDR3s; Omenn Treg-Tconv overlap exceeded 85%. Shannon entropy was markedly lower and Simpson indices higher in RAG-deficient patients than control T-cell subsets.

This clone was counted a few times. Its matching antigen is unknown. Clones were read by immunoSEQ multiplex PCR, and TCRdb kept only the in-frame ones, dropping some. The profile shows more than 40,000 clones, just under 90% of them singletons. Conventional CD4+ T cells were sorted from blood as CD25-low CD127-high cells. These same records also appear under a second study, on regulatory T cells. That work states: The PCR used 52 TRBV and 13 TRBJ primers. Regulatory T cells showed the strongest V-J pair restriction and V/J gene skewing among patient repertoires.

This receptor was taken from a human donor in good health. The sequenced sample consisted of CD4+ effector T cells sorted from blood.

The CDR3 loop reads CASRRREYGYEQYF. Written as DNA, the CDR3 is TGTGCCAGCAGGCGCAGGGAGTACGGGTACGAGCAGTACTTC. The chain uses TRBV6-1 and TRBJ2-7; TRBD1 or TRBD2 may be the D gene (5 bases each). The ends were cut back, 6 bases at V and 4 bases at J, with 16 bases in the middle. CDR1 is MNHNS and CDR2 is SASEGT in the germline V gene. There are 14 residues in the CDR3.